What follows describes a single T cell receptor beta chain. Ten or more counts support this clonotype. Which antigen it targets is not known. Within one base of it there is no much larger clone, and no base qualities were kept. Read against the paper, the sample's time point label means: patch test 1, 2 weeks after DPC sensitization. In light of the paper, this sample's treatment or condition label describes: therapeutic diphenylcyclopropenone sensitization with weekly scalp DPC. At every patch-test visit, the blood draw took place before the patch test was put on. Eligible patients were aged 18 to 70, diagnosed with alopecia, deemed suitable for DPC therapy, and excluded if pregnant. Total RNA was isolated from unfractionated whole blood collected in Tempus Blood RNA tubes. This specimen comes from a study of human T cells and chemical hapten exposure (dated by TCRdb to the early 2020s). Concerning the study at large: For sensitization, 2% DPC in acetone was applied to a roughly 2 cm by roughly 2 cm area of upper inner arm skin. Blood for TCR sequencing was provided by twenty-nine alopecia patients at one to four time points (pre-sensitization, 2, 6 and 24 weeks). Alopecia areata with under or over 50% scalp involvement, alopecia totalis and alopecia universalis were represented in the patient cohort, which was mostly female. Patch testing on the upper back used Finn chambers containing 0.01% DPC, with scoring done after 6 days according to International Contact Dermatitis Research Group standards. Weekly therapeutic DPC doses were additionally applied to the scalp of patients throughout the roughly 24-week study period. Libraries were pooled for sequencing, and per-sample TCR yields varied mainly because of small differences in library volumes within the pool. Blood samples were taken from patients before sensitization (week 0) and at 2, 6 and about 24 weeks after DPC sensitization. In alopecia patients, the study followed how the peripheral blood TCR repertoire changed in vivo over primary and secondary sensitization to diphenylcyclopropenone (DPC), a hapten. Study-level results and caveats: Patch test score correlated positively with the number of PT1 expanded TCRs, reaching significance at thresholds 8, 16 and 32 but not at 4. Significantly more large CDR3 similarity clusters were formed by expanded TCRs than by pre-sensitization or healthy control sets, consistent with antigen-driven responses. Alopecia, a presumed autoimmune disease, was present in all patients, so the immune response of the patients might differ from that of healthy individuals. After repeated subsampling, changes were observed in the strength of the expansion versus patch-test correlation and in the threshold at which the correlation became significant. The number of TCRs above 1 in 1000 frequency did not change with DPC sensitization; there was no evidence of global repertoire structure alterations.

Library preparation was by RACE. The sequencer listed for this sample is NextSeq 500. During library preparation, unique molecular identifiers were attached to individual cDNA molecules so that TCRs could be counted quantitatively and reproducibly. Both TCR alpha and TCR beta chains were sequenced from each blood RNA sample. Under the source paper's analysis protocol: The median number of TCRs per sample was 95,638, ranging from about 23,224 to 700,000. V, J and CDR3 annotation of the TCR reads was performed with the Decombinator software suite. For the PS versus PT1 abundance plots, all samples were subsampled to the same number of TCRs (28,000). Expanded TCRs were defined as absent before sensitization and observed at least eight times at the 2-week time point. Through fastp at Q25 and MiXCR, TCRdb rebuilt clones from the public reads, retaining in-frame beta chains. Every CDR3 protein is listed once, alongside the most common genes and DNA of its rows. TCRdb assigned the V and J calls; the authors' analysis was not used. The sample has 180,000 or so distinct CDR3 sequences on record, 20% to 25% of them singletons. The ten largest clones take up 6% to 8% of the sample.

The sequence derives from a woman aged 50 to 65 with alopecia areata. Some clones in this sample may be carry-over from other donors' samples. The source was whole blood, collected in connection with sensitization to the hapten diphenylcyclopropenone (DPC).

In nucleotide form, the sequence is TGTGCCAGCATCCCAACCGGCAGGGGATCGCGCGAGCAGTACTTC. Translated, it gives CASIPTGRGSREQYF. The rearranged chain carries TRBV2 and TRBJ2-7; the D gene is possibly TRBD1, with 6 bases matching. V lost 7 bases and J lost 6 bases; the stretch between them is 22 bases long. Including cysteine and phenylalanine, the CDR3 has 15 amino acids. Only the CDR3 region is kept as DNA, spanning 45 bases read in frame from base 1. CDR1 SNHLY and CDR2 FYNNEI were looked up in the germline V gene.